These 6 T cell receptor beta chains came from one sample sequenced in a study of blood T cells in healthy people across ages. The use of a sample-barcoded 5' primer and a J-beta primer mix characterized a second PCR of about 7 to 12 cycles. TCRdb used MiXCR to reprocess the 5' RACE reads, holding one entry per CDR3 protein. The data show some 750,000 distinct CDR3 sequences, with roughly 20% seen just once and around 21% held by the top ten. The sequenced material came from blood. The receptors were gathered from a man aged 65 to 79 in good health.

The chain has TRBV5-1 and TRBJ2-3; D is perhaps TRBD2 (6 bases). CDR1 is SGHRS, CDR2 YFSETQ, per germline. Trimming shortened V by 5 bases and J by 0 bases, and 13 bases separated the two germline ends. This CDR3 is 15 amino acids long. The CDR3 DNA reads as TGCGCCAGCAGGGAGAACGGGGGAAGCACAGATACGCAGTATTTT. Translated, it gives CASRENGGSTDTQYF.

The sample holds a few counts of this clonotype. The rearrangement uses TRBV5-1 and TRBJ2-3; D not resolved. V was pared by 0 bases and J by 2 bases, with 13 bases between. The CDR3 consists of 16 residues. Germline CDR1 and CDR2: SGHRS and YFSETQ. The CDR3 here is CASSLAEAGPTDTQYF. The CDR3 DNA sequence: TGCGCCAGCAGCTTGGCCGAGGCTGGTCCCACAGATACGCAGTATTTT.

This clonotype has a handful of counts. This chain joins TRBV4-1 and TRBJ1-6; perhaps TRBD1 as D (6 bases). With 3 bases removed from V and 4 bases from J, the gap between germline ends came to 13 bases. Per the germline V gene, CDR1 is MGHRA and CDR2 is YSYEKL. This CDR3 is 16 amino acids long. The CDR3 DNA reads TGCGCCAGCAGCCACCCGAGACAGGAATATAATTCACCCCTCCACTTT. Its translation: CASSHPRQEYNSPLHF.

This clonotype was seen a handful of times. This rearrangement joins TRBV20-1 to TRBJ2-7; possibly TRBD1 for D (5 bases). There are 13 residues in the CDR3. Germline V gives CDR1 DFQATT, CDR2 SNEGSKA (reference sequence). V lost 5 bases and J lost 2, with 13 bases in between. CDR3 loop: CSALIWGPYEQYF. The CDR3 DNA is TGCAGTGCTCTTATCTGGGGCCCCTACGAGCAGTACTTC.

This clonotype was detected only a few times. DNA for the CDR3: TGTGCCAGCAGTTTATTTGCTCGCGGGACAGGGTTGGAGACTCAGTACTTC. Amino acid sequence: CASSLFARGTGLETQYF. The V and J genes are TRBV28 and TRBJ2-7; 9 positions match TRBD1. This CDR3 spans 17 amino acids. CDR1 is MDHEN, CDR2 SYDVKM, per germline. Losses at the gene ends were 1 base for V and 10 bases for J; bases not matched to a gene: 17.

This clonotype showed up just a few times. V and J are TRBV6-6 and TRBJ2-1; D unclear. This CDR3 contains 13 residues. The ends were cut back, 10 bases at V and 3 bases at J, with 13 bases in the middle. CDR1 MNHNY and CDR2 SVGAGI come from the germline V gene (reference sequence). CDR3 coding DNA: TGTGCCACGTCCGAGAATTTCTACAATGAGCAGTTCTTC. It is translated as CATSENFYNEQFF.